The next 15 T cell receptor beta chains were all read from a single sample in a study of blood T cell repertoires in COVID-19. Here immunoSEQ multiplex PCR was the method, and the copy in TCRdb shows in-frame clones only, minus some. The sample has 95,000 to 120,000 clones, 85% seen once. Sequencing used peripheral blood. Receptors were obtained from a human donor in a cohort sampled during active COVID-19.

This clone was picked up a small number of times. The chain joins TRBV11-2 to TRBJ1-6; D uncertain. Per germline, CDR1 SGHAT and CDR2 FQNNGV. The CDR3 has 15 amino acids. Trimming took off 0 bases at V and 4 bases at J, with 7 bases between the two ends. The chain's CDR3 is CASSLEADYNSPLHF. CDR3 bases: TGTGCCAGCAGCTTAGAGGCGGATTATAATTCACCCCTCCACTTT.

CDR3 sequence reads: CSASGRGLSDTIYF. The CDR3 coding sequence is TGCAGTGCTAGTGGCAGGGGGCTGAGTGACACCATATATTTT. The chain combines TRBV20-1 with TRBJ1-3, with 8 bases aligning to TRBD1. Germline V gives CDR1 DFQATT, CDR2 SNEGSKA (reference sequence). Germline trimming cut 3 bases from V and 8 bases from J; bases unmatched to any gene: 9. This CDR3 comprises 14 residues.

The J gene is TRBJ2-3, the V gene TRBV29-1, with TRBD1 identical over 9 bases. CDR1 SQVTM and CDR2 ANQGSEA come from the germline V gene. There are 14 residues in the CDR3. V gave up 3 bases and J gave up 1 base; unmatched junction bases: 2. The CDR3 coding sequence is TGCAGCGTTGATTGGGACAGGGGCACAGATACGCAGTATTTT. This encodes CSVDWDRGTDTQYF.

This CDR3 is CAIPIAQGRKYGYTF. CDR3 sequence (DNA): TGTGCCATCCCCATAGCCCAGGGAAGGAAGTATGGCTACACCTTC. V gene TRBV28 combines with J gene TRBJ1-2; possible D gene TRBD1, 5 bases. Trimming left V 10 bases short and J 5 bases short, with 23 bases between. CDR3 length equals 15 residues. The germline gives CDR1 MDHEN, CDR2 SYDVKM.

A single count supports this clone. The CDR3 reads CASSVAPSPGDTQYF. The CDR3 DNA sequence: TGTGCCAGCAGCGTAGCTCCGAGCCCGGGGGATACGCAGTATTTT. The chain couples TRBV9 to TRBJ2-3; maybe TRBD2 (5 bases). The CDR3 loop spans 15 amino acids. V lost 0 bases and J lost 6, with 14 bases in between. Germline values: CDR1 SGDLS, CDR2 YYNGEE.

This chain links TRBV30 with TRBJ1-6; 7 bases line up with TRBD1. The CDR3 runs 15 residues. The germline V gene has CDR1 GTSNPN and CDR2 SVGIG (reference sequence). Trimming cost V 1 base and J 9 bases; bases outside gene matches: 9. The CDR3 DNA is TGTGCCTGGAGTGGCACGAGGGGGCTTGGTTCACCCCTCCACTTT. Translated: CAWSGTRGLGSPLHF.

This chain uses TRBV5-4 with TRBJ1-2; D possibly corresponds to TRBD1 (6 bases). The V gene's germline CDR1 is SGHNT and CDR2 YYREEE (reference sequence). The CDR3 covers 13 residues. V was pared by 1 base and J by 7 bases, with 11 bases between. CDR3 sequence reads: CASSLTRGGGYTF. The DNA for the CDR3 is TGTGCCAGCAGCTTGACCAGGGGTGGTGGCTACACCTTC. The full variable domain, rest sourced from reference TRBV5-4 and TRBJ1-2, is ETGVTQSPTHLIKTRGQQVTLRCSSQSGHNTVSWYQQALGQGPQFIFQYYREEENGRGNFPPRFSGLQFPNYSSELNVNALELDDSALYLCASSLTRGGGYTFGSGTRLTVV.

The chain uses TRBV6-5 and TRBJ2-7; 10 positions agree with TRBD2. Germline assignment: CDR1 MNHEY and CDR2 SVGAGI. After removal of 5 bases from V and 2 bases from J, the junction contained 6 bases not matched to a gene. The CDR3 extends over 15 amino acids. Written as DNA, the CDR3 is TGTGCCAGCAGTCTTAGCGGGGGGCCCACCTACGAGCAGTACTTC. It codes for CASSLSGGPTYEQYF.

The chain couples TRBV18 to TRBJ2-6; maybe TRBD1 (6 bases). The CDR3 covers 19 residues. The V end lost 3 bases, the J end lost 0 bases, and 18 bases lay between the germline ends. Germline loops: CDR1 KGHSH, CDR2 LQKENI. The CDR3: CASSPLLAGGGSGANVLTF. CDR3 nucleotides: TGTGCCAGCTCACCCCTACTGGCTGGGGGCGGCTCTGGGGCCAACGTCCTGACTTTC.

The chain employs TRBV14 and TRBJ1-1; D is uncertain. Trimming cost V 6 bases and J 0 bases, with 8 bases left between them. The CDR3 runs to 13 residues. Germline V gives CDR1 SGHDN, CDR2 FVKESK. The DNA of the CDR3 is TGTGCCAGCAGGACTACCATGAACACTGAAGCTTTCTTT. It codes for CASRTTMNTEAFF. The full variable domain, with the rest looked up from reference TRBV14 and TRBJ1-1, is EAGVTQFPSHSVIEKGQTVTLRCDPISGHDNLYWYRRVMGKEIKFLLHFVKESKQDESGMPNNRFLAERTGGTYSTLKVQPAELEDSGVYFCASRTTMNTEAFFGQGTRLTVV.

This clone has just one count. The chain uses TRBV3-1 (or the pseudogene TRBV3-2) and TRBJ2-3; the match to TRBD2 covers 7 bases. The CDR3 contains 17 residues. From germline, CDR1 is LGHDT and CDR2 YNNKEL (reference sequence). Trimming removed 1 base from V and 4 bases from J; junction bases left unmatched: 11. As DNA, the CDR3 is TGTGCCAGCAGCCAAGGTAGGACTAGTGTTCTCCCAGATACGCAGTATTTT. This encodes CASSQGRTSVLPDTQYF.

V and J are TRBV4-3 and TRBJ2-7; D not resolved. The V and J ends lost 4 bases and 1 base respectively, with 11 bases between them. The germline V gene encodes CDR1 LGHNA and CDR2 YSLEER. The CDR3 is 14 amino acids. This CDR3 reads CASSLIRSSYEQYF. CDR3 coding DNA: TGCGCCAGCAGCCTGATTCGGTCATCCTACGAGCAGTACTTC.

The chain joins TRBV25-1 to TRBJ2-1; 13 nucleotides align to TRBD2. This CDR3 is 16 amino acids long. Trimming took 1 base from V and 7 from J; bases not matched to a gene: 4. Germline V lookup: CDR1 MGHDK, CDR2 SYGVNS. CDR3 sequence: CASSESRTSGGNEQFF. The DNA for the CDR3 is TGTGCCAGCAGTGAATCCCGGACTAGCGGGGGAAATGAGCAGTTCTTC.

CDR3 sequence: CASSYYSPGLYSSSYNSPLHF. In DNA form, the CDR3 reads TGTGCCAGCAGTTACTATTCACCGGGTCTCTACTCGAGCTCCTATAATTCACCCCTCCACTTT. The gene calls are TRBV6-2 or TRBV6-3 and TRBJ1-6; D gene uncertain. The V gene lost 1 base and the J gene lost 0 bases, with 22 bases spanning the gap. CDR1 is MNHEY, CDR2 SVGEGT, per germline. The CDR3 spans 21 residues.

About this clone itself: The sample contains more than one DNA sequence encoding this CDR3. This chain links TRBV5-1 with TRBJ1-1; 9 positions match TRBD1. V was pared by 5 bases and J by 2 bases, with 1 base of the junction left unmatched. This CDR3 region has 13 residues. Looked up from germline, CDR1 is SGHRS and CDR2 is YFSETQ. The CDR3 nucleotides read TGCGCCAGCAGGGGACAGGGAAACACTGAAGCTTTCTTT. Translation gives CASRGQGNTEAFF. Full variable domain (missing parts from reference TRBV5-1 and TRBJ1-1): KAGVTQTPRYLIKTRGQQVTLSCSPISGHRSVSWYQQTPGQGLQFLFEYFSETQRNKGNFPGRFSGRQFSNSRSEMNVSTLELGDSALYLCASRGQGNTEAFFGQGTRLTVV.